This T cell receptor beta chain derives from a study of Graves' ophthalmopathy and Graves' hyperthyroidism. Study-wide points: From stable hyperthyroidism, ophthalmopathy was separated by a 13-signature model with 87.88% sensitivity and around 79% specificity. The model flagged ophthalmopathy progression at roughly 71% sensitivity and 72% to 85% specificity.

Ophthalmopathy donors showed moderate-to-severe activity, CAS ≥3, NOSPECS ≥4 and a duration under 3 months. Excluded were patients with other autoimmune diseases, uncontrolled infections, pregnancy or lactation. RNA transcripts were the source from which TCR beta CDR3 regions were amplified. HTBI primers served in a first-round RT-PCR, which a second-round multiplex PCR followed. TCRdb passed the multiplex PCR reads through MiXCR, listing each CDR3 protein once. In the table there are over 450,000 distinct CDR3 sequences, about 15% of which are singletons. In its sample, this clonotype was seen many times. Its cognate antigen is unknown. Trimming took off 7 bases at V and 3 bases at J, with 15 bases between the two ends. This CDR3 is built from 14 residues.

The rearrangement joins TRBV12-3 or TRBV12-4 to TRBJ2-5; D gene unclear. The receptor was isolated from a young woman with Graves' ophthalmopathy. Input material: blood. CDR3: CASNEPPFEETQYF. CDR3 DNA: TGTGCCAGCAATGAACCACCCTTTGAAGAGACCCAGTACTTC.